The rows below give T cell receptor beta chains drawn from one sample of a study of CD8 T cells in Susac syndrome. One entry per CDR3 protein results from TCRdb running MiXCR on the immunoSEQ multiplex PCR reads. The sample holds approximately 180,000 distinct CDR3 sequences, 75% to 95% seen once. The source material was CD4+ T cells from PBMCs. These receptors were collected from a human donor with Susac syndrome. Both conserved end residues are part of each CDR3. D genes are given only for firm matches. Clone size appears in some rows only: once, few, many, or a class for an expanded clone.

J gene: TRBJ2-3
D gene: .
V gene: TRBV6-1
clone size: .
CDR3 DNA: TGTGCCAGCAGTGAAGGGGGCGGCGTATACACAGATACGCAGTATTTT
CDR3 protein: CASSEGGGVYTDTQYF

J gene: TRBJ2-1
D gene: TRBD2
V gene: TRBV7-3
clone size: .
CDR3 DNA: TGTGCCAGCAGCTTAGGGGGGGGTTTCAATGAGCAGTTCTTC
CDR3 protein: CASSLGGGFNEQFF

J gene: TRBJ2-6
D gene: .
V gene: TRBV30
clone size: .
CDR3 DNA: TGTGCCTCCCCGGTAGGGAACTGGGCCAACGTCCTGACTTTC
CDR3 protein: CASPVGNWANVLTF

J gene: TRBJ2-1
D gene: TRBD1
V gene: TRBV12-3/TRBV12-4
clone size: .
CDR3 DNA: TGTGCCAGCAAGACCACGGGACAGGGGTTAATTGGGAATGAGCAGTTCTTC
CDR3 protein: CASKTTGQGLIGNEQFF

J gene: TRBJ2-3
D gene: TRBD2
V gene: TRBV10-3
clone size: .
CDR3 DNA: TGTGCCATCAGCGGACTAGCGGGAGGGGCGGATACGCAGTATTTT
CDR3 protein: CAISGLAGGADTQYF

J gene: TRBJ1-5
D gene: .
V gene: TRBV5-1
clone size: .
CDR3 DNA: TGCGCCAGCAGCTTGGCGGGGCGGAACAATCAGCCCCAGCATTTT
CDR3 protein: CASSLAGRNNQPQHF

J gene: TRBJ2-1
D gene: .
V gene: TRBV20-1
clone size: .
CDR3 DNA: TGCAGTGCTAGCGGGAGAAGCTCCTACAATGAGCAGTTCTTC
CDR3 protein: CSASGRSSYNEQFF

J gene: TRBJ2-1
D gene: .
V gene: TRBV10-3
clone size: .
CDR3 DNA: TGTGCCATCAGTGAGTCGACTCTGGCGAATGAGCAGTTCTTC
CDR3 protein: CAISESTLANEQFF

J gene: TRBJ1-6
D gene: TRBD1
V gene: TRBV20-1
clone size: once
CDR3 DNA: TGCAGTGCTACAGGGGGCCCCCATTCCTATAATTCACCCCTCCACTTT
CDR3 protein: CSATGGPHSYNSPLHF

J gene: TRBJ2-7
D gene: TRBD2
V gene: TRBV3-1
clone size: .
CDR3 DNA: TGTGCCAGCAGCCAAATGACTAGCGGACGTGGCGAGCAGTACTTC
CDR3 protein: CASSQMTSGRGEQYF

J gene: TRBJ1-5
D gene: .
V gene: TRBV19
clone size: .
CDR3 DNA: TGTGCCAGTAACGGGGGAGTAGGGGAGCCCCAGCATTTT
CDR3 protein: CASNGGVGEPQHF

J gene: TRBJ2-3
D gene: .
V gene: TRBV5-1
clone size: .
CDR3 DNA: TGCGCCAGCAGCTCGCTTTTCCGCAGGGAGGCAGATACGCAGTATTTT
CDR3 protein: CASSSLFRREADTQYF

J gene: TRBJ2-1
D gene: TRBD2
V gene: TRBV5-1
clone size: once
CDR3 DNA: TGCGCCAGCCAGCGGGAGACCTACAATGAGCAGTTCTTC
CDR3 protein: CASQRETYNEQFF

J gene: TRBJ2-3
D gene: TRBD2
V gene: TRBV18
clone size: .
CDR3 DNA: TGTGCCAGCTCACCTCTAGCGGGGGACGGCACAGATACGCAGTATTTT
CDR3 protein: CASSPLAGDGTDTQYF